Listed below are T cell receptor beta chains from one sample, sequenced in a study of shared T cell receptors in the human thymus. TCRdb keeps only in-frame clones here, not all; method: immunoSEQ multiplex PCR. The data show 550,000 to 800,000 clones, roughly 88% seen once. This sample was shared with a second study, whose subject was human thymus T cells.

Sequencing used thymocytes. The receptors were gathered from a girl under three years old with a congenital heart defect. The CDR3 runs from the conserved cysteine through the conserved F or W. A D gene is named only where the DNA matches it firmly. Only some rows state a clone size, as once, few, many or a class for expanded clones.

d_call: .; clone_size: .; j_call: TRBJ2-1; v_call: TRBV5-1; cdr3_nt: TGCGCCAGCAGCCCAAGGGGGGCAGGGGGCAATGAGCAGTTCTTC; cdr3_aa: CASSPRGAGGNEQFF
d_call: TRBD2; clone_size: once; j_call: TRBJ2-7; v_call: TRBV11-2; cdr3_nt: TGTGCCAGCAGCTTAAAGCGGGGGCCCAACTACGAGCAGTACTTC; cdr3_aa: CASSLKRGPNYEQYF
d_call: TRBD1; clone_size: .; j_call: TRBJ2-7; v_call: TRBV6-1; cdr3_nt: TGTGCCAGCAGTGAAAAACCCCGGGACAGTGAGCTTTGCTACGAGCAGTACTTC; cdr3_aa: CASSEKPRDSELCYEQYF
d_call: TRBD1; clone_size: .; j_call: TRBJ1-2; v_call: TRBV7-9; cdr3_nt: TGTGCCAGCAGCCTCGGGACAGGTAAAGTTTTGGACTATGGCTACACCTTC; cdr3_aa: CASSLGTGKVLDYGYTF
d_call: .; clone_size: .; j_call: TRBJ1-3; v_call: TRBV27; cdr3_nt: TGTGCCAGCAGTTTCAACCCCGGGAAACCTGGAAACACCATATATTTT; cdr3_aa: CASSFNPGKPGNTIYF
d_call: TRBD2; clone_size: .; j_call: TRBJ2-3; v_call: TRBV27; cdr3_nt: TGTGCCAGCTCCCAAGGACTAGCGGGGCACAACTATCGCACAGATACGCAGTATTTT; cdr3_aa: CASSQGLAGHNYRTDTQYF
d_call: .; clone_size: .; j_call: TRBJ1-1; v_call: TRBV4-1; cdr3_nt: TGCGCCAGCAGCCAAGGAACGGCGGGGGGCACTGAAGCTTTCTTT; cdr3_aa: CASSQGTAGGTEAFF
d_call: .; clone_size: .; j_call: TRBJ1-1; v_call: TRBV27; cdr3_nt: TGTGCCAGCAGTTTGGTCACCCGACAGGCCGACTCGAACACTGAAGCTTTCTTT; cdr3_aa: CASSLVTRQADSNTEAFF
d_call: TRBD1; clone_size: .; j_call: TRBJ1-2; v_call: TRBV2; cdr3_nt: TGTGCCAGCAGCGCATCAAAACGAACAGGGGTGGGTGGCTACACCTTC; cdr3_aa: CASSASKRTGVGGYTF
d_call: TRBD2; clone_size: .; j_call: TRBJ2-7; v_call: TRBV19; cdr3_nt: TGTGCCAGTAGTATTGGGACCCGGTGGGGGGGGTCCTACGAGCAGTACTTC; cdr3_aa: CASSIGTRWGGSYEQYF
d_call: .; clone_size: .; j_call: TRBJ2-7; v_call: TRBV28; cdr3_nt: TGTGCCAGCAGTCCGACGACAGTCTCCTACGAGCAGTACTTC; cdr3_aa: CASSPTTVSYEQYF
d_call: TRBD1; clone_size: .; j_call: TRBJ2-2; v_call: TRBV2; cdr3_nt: TGTGCCAGCAGTAGGGACAGGGTGACCGGGGAGCTGTTTTTT; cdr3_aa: CASSRDRVTGELFF
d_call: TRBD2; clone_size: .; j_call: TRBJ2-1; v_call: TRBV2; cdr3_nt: TGTGCCAGCAGGCGGTATTCGGAGACGACTAGCGGGTTGGATGAGCAGTTCTTC; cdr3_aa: CASRRYSETTSGLDEQFF
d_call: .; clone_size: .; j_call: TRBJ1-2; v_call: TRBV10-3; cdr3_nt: TGTGCCATCGGGAGGAGGCCGGGCTATGGCTACACCTTC; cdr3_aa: CAIGRRPGYGYTF
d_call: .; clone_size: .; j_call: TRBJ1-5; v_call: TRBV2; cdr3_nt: TGTGCCAGCGGTAGGGAGGGAGGCAATCAGCCCCAGCATTTT; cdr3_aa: CASGREGGNQPQHF
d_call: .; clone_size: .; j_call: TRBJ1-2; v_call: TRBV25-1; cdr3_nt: TGTGCCAGCAGTCCCCATGGCAGCGGGGGTGGCTACACCTTC; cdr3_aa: CASSPHGSGGGYTF
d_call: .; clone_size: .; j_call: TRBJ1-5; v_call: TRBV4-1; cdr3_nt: TGCGCCAGCCAGTCAGGGCTGGGGCAGGGGCCCCAGCATTTT; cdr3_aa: CASQSGLGQGPQHF
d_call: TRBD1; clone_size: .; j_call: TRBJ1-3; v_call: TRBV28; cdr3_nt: TGTGCCAGCAGTCCGACAGGGGGCGATTGTGGAAACACCATATATTTT; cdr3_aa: CASSPTGGDCGNTIYF
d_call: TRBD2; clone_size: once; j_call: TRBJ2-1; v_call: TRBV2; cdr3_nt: TGTGCCAGCAGTGCCGGGCTAGCGGCTTCCTACAATGAGCAGTTCTTC; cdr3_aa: CASSAGLAASYNEQFF
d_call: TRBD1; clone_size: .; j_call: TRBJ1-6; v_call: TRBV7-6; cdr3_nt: TGTGCCAGCAGCTTAAAATCCCCGACAGGGAAGGATTTTAATTCACCCCTCCACTTT; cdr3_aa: CASSLKSPTGKDFNSPLHF
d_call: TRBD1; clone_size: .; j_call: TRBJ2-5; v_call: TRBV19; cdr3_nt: TGTGCCAGTAGTATAGGGCCGGGACAGTACGGGCCAGAGACCCAGTACTTC; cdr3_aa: CASSIGPGQYGPETQYF
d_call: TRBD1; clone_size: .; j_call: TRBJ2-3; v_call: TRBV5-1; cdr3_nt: TGCGCCAGCAGCTTGGGGGACAGATACTTAGATACGCAGTATTTT; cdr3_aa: CASSLGDRYLDTQYF
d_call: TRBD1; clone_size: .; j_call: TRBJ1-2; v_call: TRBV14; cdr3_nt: TGTGCCAGCATCGACAGGGGCGACGGGAATCTCTCTAACTATGGCTACACCTTC; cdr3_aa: CASIDRGDGNLSNYGYTF
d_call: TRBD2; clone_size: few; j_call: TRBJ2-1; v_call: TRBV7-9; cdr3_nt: TGTGCCAGCAGCATCCGTAGCCAGGGACTACACTACAATGAGCAGTTCTTC; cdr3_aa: CASSIRSQGLHYNEQFF
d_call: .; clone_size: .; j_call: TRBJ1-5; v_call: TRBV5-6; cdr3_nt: TGTGCCAGCAGCTTGCGCGAGGACTCAAATAGCAATCAGCCCCAGCATTTT; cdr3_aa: CASSLREDSNSNQPQHF
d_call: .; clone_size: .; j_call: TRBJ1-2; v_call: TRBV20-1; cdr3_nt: TGCAGTGCTCGCGGATATGGCTACACCTTC; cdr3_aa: CSARGYGYTF
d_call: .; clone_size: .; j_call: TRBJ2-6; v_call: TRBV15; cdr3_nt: TGTGCCACCAGCAGAGATCCGGCAGGGGTCGGTTGCTCTGGGGCCAACGTCCTGACTTTC; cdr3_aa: CATSRDPAGVGCSGANVLTF
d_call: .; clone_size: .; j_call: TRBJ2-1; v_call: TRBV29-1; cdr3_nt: TGCAGCGTTCGTTTTCATCCCACTACCTACAATGAGCAGTTCTTC; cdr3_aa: CSVRFHPTTYNEQFF
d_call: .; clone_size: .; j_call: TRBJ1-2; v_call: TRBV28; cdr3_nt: TGTGCCAGCAGTTTACAGTATGGCTACACCTTC; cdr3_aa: CASSLQYGYTF
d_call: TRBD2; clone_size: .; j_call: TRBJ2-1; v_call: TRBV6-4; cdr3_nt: TGTGCCAGCAGTGACTTACTAGCGGCTACCTACAATGAGCAGTTCTTC; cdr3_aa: CASSDLLAATYNEQFF
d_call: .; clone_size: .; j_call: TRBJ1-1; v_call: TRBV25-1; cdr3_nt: TGTGCCAGCAGTGAACAGAACCGGGACACTGAAGCTTTCTTT; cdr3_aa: CASSEQNRDTEAFF
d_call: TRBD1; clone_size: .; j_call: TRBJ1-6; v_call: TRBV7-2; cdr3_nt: TGTGCCAGCAGCGGGGCGACAGGGGGCCGTCGTTCACCCCTCCACTTT; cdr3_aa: CASSGATGGRRSPLHF